A single T cell receptor (beta chain) is shown here with its context. Its antigen is unknown. These data belong to a study of OX40 agonist ivuxolimab in advanced cancers. About the research overall: Antecedent anti-PD-1, anti-PD-L1 or anti-CTLA-4 therapy was permissible, with roughly 36% having received some. Overall study findings and caveats: The expanded peripheral T cells' antigen specificity was not determined. Clones of CD4+ and CD8+ blood T cells grew by week 6 at doses of 0.1 to 3.0 mg/kg.

Method: immunoSEQ multiplex PCR; TCRdb's copy keeps in-frame clones and lacks some. The sample shows over 50,000 clones, more than 70% of them seen only once. The CDR3 extends over 13 amino acids. V lost 7 bases, J lost 4 bases, and 5 bases stayed unmatched. From germline, CDR1 is ENHRY and CDR2 SYGVKD. This chain connects TRBV10-3 to TRBJ2-7; 9 bases fit TRBD1. The source of this sequence is an adult with an advanced solid tumor such as melanoma, head and neck, liver or kidney cancer. The sample was CD4+ or CD8+ T cells sorted from blood, taken in a trial of the OX40 agonist ivuxolimab. The CDR3 loop reads CAIMQGQGYEQYF. As DNA, the CDR3 is TGTGCCATCATGCAGGGACAGGGTTACGAGCAGTACTTC.